This TCR beta chain is drawn from a study of T-cell reconstitution after alpha-beta-depleted transplantation in children listed by TCRdb under 2016. Looking at the study overall: T-cell immune reconstitution after TCRalphabeta/CD19-depleted allogeneic hematopoietic cell transplantation in children was quantitatively tracked in the study by means of TCR repertoire profiling.

V lost 5 bases and J lost 3 bases; the stretch between them is 11 bases long. Spanning cysteine to phenylalanine, the CDR3 consists of 12 amino acids. Solely the CDR3 DNA is kept, with 36 bases framed from the first base. CDR1 and CDR2 are read off the germline V gene (reference sequence) as DFQATT and SNEGSKA. The protocol used for the library was PCR. The reads were generated on an Illumina HiSeq 2500. TCR libraries were prepared with molecular barcoding, using unique molecular identifiers to normalize TCRbeta repertoire quantification. TCRdb reprocessing: public reads trimmed at Q25 with fastp, clones called with MiXCR, in-frame beta chains kept. A single entry per CDR3 protein holds the most common genes and DNA from its merged rows. The sample data list almost 500,000 distinct CDR3 sequences, and about 10% of these were observed just once. Clones ranked in the top ten supply just over 2% of the sample.

The treatment or condition label, read with the paper, signifies: allogeneic hematopoietic cell transplantation with graft depleted of TCRalphabeta T cells and CD19 B cells. The transplant recipients were children given TCRalphabeta/CD19-depleted allogeneic hematopoietic cell grafts. Findings and caveats that apply to the study as a whole: Over subsequent months, a decline in hyperexpanded clone frequencies was noted, and after one year, T-cell counts and TCRbeta diversity were mostly ascribed to newly produced T cells. In some patients, the high TCRbeta diversity seen at day 60 was put down to recipient T cells and intrathymic progenitors that had survived conditioning. Apparently early alphabetaT-cell count recovery about two months after transplant reportedly relied on only several hundred rapidly expanded clones derived from non-depleted graft cells.

This clonotype showed up just a few times. Its antigen specificity is not known. One base away there is no much larger clone; base qualities are not given. The clonotype originates from a child aged 2 to 9 with inherited bone marrow failure, due to receive a stem cell transplant. The sequence is built from TRBV20-1 and TRBJ2-7, with the D call perhaps TRBD1 or TRBD2, each one matching 6 bases. This material consisted of PBMCs, taken before TCRalphabeta/CD19-depleted stem cell transplant. The nucleotide sequence is TGCAGTGCTGGAGGGGGGTACTACGAGCAGTACTTC. Translation gives CSAGGGYYEQYF.